This T cell receptor beta chain comes out of a study of T cell repertoires in cytomegalovirus infection. Study overall: Alongside well-studied HLA-B-restricted CMV epitopes, recently identified HLA-C-restricted CMV epitopes were also used. CMV infection plus the matching HLA type was flagged by public TCR beta signatures. The study's findings and limits: HLA-C-restricted CMV clonotypes gave the most frequent clonotype in two of eight donors. People with CMV and the relevant HLA were identified by cumulative public TCR beta family frequency.

Each CDR3 protein is one row after TCRdb ran MiXCR on the reads. The sample lists approximately 600,000 distinct CDR3 sequences; 40% were seen once. A word on this clonotype: Its antigen remains unknown.

The germline CDR1 and CDR2 sequences are DFQATT and SNEGSKA (reference sequence). J lost 2 bases, V lost 0 bases, and 10 bases had no gene match. The CDR3 consists of 17 residues. The receptor was derived from a human donor in good health (CMV status not recorded). Some clones in this sample may be carry-over from other donors' samples. Sequencing used cultured PBMCs, obtained from culture after CMV antigen stimulation. The chain recombines TRBV20-1 with TRBJ2-1; TRBD2 matches 7 bases. CDR3 region: CSARDFDGTSAYNEQFF. In DNA, the CDR3 is TGCAGTGCTAGAGATTTCGATGGAACTAGCGCCTACAATGAGCAGTTCTTC.